This TCR beta chain was recorded in a study of control samples from healthy donors and cancer patients. Some clones are missing from TCRdb's copy, which holds only in-frame ones; the method was immunoSEQ multiplex PCR. This table has roughly 160,000 clones, around 88% appearing once. Germline V gene sequence: CDR1 SQVTM, CDR2 ANQGSEA. This CDR3 comprises 13 residues. The V segment lost 3 bases and the J segment 10 bases; nucleotides outside the gene matches: 9. This TCR was recovered from a woman under 40 in good health. The J gene is TRBJ2-1, the V gene TRBV29-1; 7 nucleotides line up with TRBD1. The sequenced material came from blood. In nucleotides, the CDR3 is TGCAGCGTTGAGGTGACAGGGTATGGGGAGCAGTTCTTC. Its protein product is CSVEVTGYGEQFF.